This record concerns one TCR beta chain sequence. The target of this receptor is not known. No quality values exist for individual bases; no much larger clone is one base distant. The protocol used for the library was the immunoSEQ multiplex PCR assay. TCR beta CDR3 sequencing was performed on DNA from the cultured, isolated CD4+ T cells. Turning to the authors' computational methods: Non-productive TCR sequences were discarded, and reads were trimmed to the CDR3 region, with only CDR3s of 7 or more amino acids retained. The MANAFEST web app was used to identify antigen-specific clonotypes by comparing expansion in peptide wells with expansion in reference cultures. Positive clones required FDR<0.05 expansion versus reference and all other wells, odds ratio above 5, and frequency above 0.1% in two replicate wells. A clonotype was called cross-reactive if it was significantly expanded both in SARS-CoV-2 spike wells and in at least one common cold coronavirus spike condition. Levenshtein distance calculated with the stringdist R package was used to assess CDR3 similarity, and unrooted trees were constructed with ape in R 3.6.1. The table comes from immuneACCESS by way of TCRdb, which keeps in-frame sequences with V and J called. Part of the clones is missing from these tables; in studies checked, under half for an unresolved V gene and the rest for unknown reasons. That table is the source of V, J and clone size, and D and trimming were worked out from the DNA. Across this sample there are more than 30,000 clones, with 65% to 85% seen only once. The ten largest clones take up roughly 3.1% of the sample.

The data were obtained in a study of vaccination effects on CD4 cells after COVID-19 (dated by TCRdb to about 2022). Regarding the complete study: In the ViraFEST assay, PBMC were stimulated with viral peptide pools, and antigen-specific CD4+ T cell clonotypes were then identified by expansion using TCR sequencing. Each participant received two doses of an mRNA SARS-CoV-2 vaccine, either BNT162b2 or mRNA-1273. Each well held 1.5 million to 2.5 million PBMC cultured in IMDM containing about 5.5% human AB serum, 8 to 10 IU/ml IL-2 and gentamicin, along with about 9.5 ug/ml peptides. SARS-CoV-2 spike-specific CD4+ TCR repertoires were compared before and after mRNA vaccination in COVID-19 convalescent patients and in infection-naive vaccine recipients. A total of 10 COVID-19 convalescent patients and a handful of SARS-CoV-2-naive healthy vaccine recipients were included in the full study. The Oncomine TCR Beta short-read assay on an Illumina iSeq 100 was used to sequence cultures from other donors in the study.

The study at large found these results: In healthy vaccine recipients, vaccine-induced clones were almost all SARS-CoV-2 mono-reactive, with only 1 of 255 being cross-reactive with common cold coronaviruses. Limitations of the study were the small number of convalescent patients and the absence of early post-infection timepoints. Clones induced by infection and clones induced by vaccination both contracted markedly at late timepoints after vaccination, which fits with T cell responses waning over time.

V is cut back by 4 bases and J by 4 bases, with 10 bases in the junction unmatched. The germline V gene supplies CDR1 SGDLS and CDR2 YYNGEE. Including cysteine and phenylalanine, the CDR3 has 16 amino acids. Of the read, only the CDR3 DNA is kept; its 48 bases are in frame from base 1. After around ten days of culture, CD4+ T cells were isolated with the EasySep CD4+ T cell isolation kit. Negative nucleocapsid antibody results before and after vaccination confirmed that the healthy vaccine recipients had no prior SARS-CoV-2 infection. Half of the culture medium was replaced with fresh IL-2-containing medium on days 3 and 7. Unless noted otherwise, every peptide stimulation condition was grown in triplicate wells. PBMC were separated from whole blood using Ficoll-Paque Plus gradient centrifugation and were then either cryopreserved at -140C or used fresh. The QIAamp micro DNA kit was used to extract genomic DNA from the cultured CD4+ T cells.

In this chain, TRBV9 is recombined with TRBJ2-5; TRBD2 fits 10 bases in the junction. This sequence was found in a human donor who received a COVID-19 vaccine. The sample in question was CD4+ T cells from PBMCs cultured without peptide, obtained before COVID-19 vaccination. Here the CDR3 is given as CASSPYLAGDRETQYF. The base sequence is TGTGCCAGCAGCCCCTACCTAGCGGGGGATAGAGAGACCCAGTACTTC.